The rows below give T cell receptor beta chains drawn from one sample of a study of CD8 T cells in Susac syndrome. TCRdb ran MiXCR on the immunoSEQ multiplex PCR reads and lists one entry per CDR3 protein. The table shows approximately 150,000 distinct CDR3 sequences, with approximately 90% occurring only once. The sequenced material came from CD4+ T cells from PBMCs. Receptors originate from a human donor in good health. Both conserved end residues are part of each CDR3. The D gene is left open where the match is weak. Only some rows state a clone size, as once, few, many or a class for expanded clones.

v_gene	abundance	d_gene	j_gene	CDR3nt	CDR3aa
TRBV20-1	-	TRBD2	TRBJ2-3	TGCAGTGCTAGCGCGCTAGCGGGGCCCCCAGATACGCAGTATTTT	CSASALAGPPDTQYF
TRBV6-2/TRBV6-3	-	TRBD1	TRBJ2-2	TGTGCCAGCAGGCCCCAGGGGGAGAACACCGGGGAGCTGTTTTTT	CASRPQGENTGELFF
TRBV12-3/TRBV12-4	-	-	TRBJ1-5	TGTGCCAGCAGTTTCCGGGACAACATTTTCAGCAATCAGCCCCAGCATTTT	CASSFRDNIFSNQPQHF
TRBV29-1	-	-	TRBJ1-4	TGCAGCGTCCGCGCTGGACCTAATGAAAAACTGTTTTTT	CSVRAGPNEKLFF
TRBV7-9	few	-	TRBJ2-6	TGTGCCAGCAGTTTAGGGGGCTCTGGGGCCAACGTCCTGACTTTC	CASSLGGSGANVLTF
TRBV3-1	-	TRBD2	TRBJ2-1	TGTGCCAGCAGCAGAGGGACTAGCGGTACTGAGCAGTTCTTC	CASSRGTSGTEQFF
TRBV14	-	TRBD2	TRBJ2-1	TGTGCCAGCAGCCTCCTCAGACTAGCGGGAGGGTACAATGAGCAGTTCTTC	CASSLLRLAGGYNEQFF
TRBV20-1	-	-	TRBJ1-6	TGCAGTGCTAGAGTTTTGGGGGTCGATAATTCACCCCTCCACTTT	CSARVLGVDNSPLHF
TRBV5-8	-	-	TRBJ2-4	TGTGCCAGCAGCTGGGGGGGGGCGCGAGAGGTTGACATTCAGTACTTC	CASSWGGAREVDIQYF
TRBV6-2/TRBV6-3	-	-	TRBJ2-3	TGTGCCAGCAGTTACTCGAAAGGAGACACAGATACGCAGTATTTT	CASSYSKGDTDTQYF
TRBV27	-	-	TRBJ1-4	TGTGCCACCAAGGGGGGGGTAGGGACCAAAAATGAAAAACTGTTTTTT	CATKGGVGTKNEKLFF
TRBV19	once	TRBD1	TRBJ2-2	TGTGCCAGTGGGCGGACAGGGGCTAGATTGGAGCTGTTTTTT	CASGRTGARLELFF
TRBV2	-	-	TRBJ2-3	TGTGCCAGCAGGAGCGGAGATACAGATACGCAGTATTTT	CASRSGDTDTQYF
TRBV29-1	-	-	TRBJ1-1	TGCAGCGTTGAACAGGGAGGGGGCACTGAAGCTTTCTTT	CSVEQGGGTEAFF
TRBV12-3/TRBV12-4	-	-	TRBJ1-2	TGTGCCAGCAGTTTAGCCCATAATGGCTACACCTTC	CASSLAHNGYTF
TRBV5-4	-	TRBD2	TRBJ2-1	TGTGCCAGCAGCTTGGGAGGGAGGGCCCACAATGAGCAGTTCTTC	CASSLGGRAHNEQFF
TRBV20-1	-	TRBD1	TRBJ2-6	TGCAGTGCTAGCCAGGGGGCTGGGGCCAACGTCCTGACTTTC	CSASQGAGANVLTF
TRBV5-1	-	TRBD1	TRBJ2-2	TGCGCCAGCAGGACAGGGGAGGACGGGGAGCTGTTTTTT	CASRTGEDGELFF
TRBV28	-	-	TRBJ2-1	TGTGCCAGCAGTTCTAAACTGGGGAATGAGCAGTTCTTC	CASSSKLGNEQFF
TRBV24-1	-	TRBD2	TRBJ2-2	TGTGCCACCAGTGATCGACTAGCGGGTTTGATGACCGGGGAGCTGTTTTTT	CATSDRLAGLMTGELFF
TRBV5-1	-	-	TRBJ1-4	TGCGCCAGCAGCGAAGGTGGGGCAACTAATGAAAAACTGTTTTTT	CASSEGGATNEKLFF
TRBV6-2/TRBV6-3	once	-	TRBJ1-1	TGTGCCAGCAGTTACTCTACCGGGCGGTCCCTTGAAGCTTTCTTT	CASSYSTGRSLEAFF
TRBV7-3	-	-	TRBJ1-3	TGTGCCAGCAGCTTAATGGGTCTACCTGGAAACACCATATATTTT	CASSLMGLPGNTIYF
TRBV20-1	once	-	TRBJ1-2	TGCAGTGCTAGGGGGCAACTGGATGGCTACACCTTC	CSARGQLDGYTF
TRBV3-1	-	-	TRBJ2-5	TGTGCCAGCAGCCAAGGGACAGTTGAGACCCAGTACTTC	CASSQGTVETQYF
TRBV6-5	-	TRBD2	TRBJ2-7	TGTGCCAGCAGCCTCGGGAGGGGCCGGACCTACGAGCAGTACTTC	CASSLGRGRTYEQYF
TRBV5-1	once	-	TRBJ2-5	TGCGCCAGCAGCTTGTATGGGGGACAAGAGACCCAGTACTTC	CASSLYGGQETQYF
TRBV7-2	-	TRBD2	TRBJ2-5	TGTGCCAGCAGCTTTAGCGGGAGGGCCCTTGAGACCCAGTACTTC	CASSFSGRALETQYF
TRBV19	-	-	TRBJ1-6	TGTGCCAGCACTGAGTGGACGGGAAATTCACCCCTCCACTTT	CASTEWTGNSPLHF
TRBV18	-	-	TRBJ1-1	TGTGCCAGCGAAAGGGAGAACACTGAAGCTTTCTTT	CASERENTEAFF
TRBV12-3/TRBV12-4	-	TRBD1	TRBJ1-1	TGTGCCAGCCTCTCCTGGACAGGTTCATCCACTGAAGCTTTCTTT	CASLSWTGSSTEAFF
TRBV12-3/TRBV12-4	-	TRBD2	TRBJ2-1	TGTGCCAGCAGTTTCTTGAGCGGGGGAGGTAATGAGCAGTTCTTC	CASSFLSGGGNEQFF
TRBV10-1	-	-	TRBJ1-1	TGCGCCAGCAGTGAGACGGGAAGGGGGAACACTGAAGCTTTCTTT	CASSETGRGNTEAFF
TRBV12-3/TRBV12-4	-	TRBD1	TRBJ1-5	TGTGCCAGCAGTTCCGGACAGGGGGCGAATCAGCCCCAGCATTTT	CASSSGQGANQPQHF
TRBV7-2	-	TRBD1	TRBJ1-2	TGTGCCAGCAGCCGGGACAGGCTAACATCCTATGGCTACACCTTC	CASSRDRLTSYGYTF
TRBV5-1	-	-	TRBJ1-1	TGCGCCAGCAGCTACCCGGGCCTAGGGGCTGAAGCTTTCTTT	CASSYPGLGAEAFF
TRBV7-9	-	-	TRBJ2-1	TGTGCCAGCAGCTCTAGGAACGAGCAGTTCTTC	CASSSRNEQFF
TRBV7-8	-	TRBD1	TRBJ2-5	TGTGCCAGCAGCATTGGACAGGGGGGACAAGAGACCCAGTACTTC	CASSIGQGGQETQYF
TRBV6-5	-	-	TRBJ2-5	TGTGCCAGCAGTTACGGTTGGGGTGGGGAGACCCAGTACTTC	CASSYGWGGETQYF
TRBV9	-	-	TRBJ2-5	TGTGCCAGCAGCGTAGGGGGCTTAGCTGAGACCCAGTACTTC	CASSVGGLAETQYF